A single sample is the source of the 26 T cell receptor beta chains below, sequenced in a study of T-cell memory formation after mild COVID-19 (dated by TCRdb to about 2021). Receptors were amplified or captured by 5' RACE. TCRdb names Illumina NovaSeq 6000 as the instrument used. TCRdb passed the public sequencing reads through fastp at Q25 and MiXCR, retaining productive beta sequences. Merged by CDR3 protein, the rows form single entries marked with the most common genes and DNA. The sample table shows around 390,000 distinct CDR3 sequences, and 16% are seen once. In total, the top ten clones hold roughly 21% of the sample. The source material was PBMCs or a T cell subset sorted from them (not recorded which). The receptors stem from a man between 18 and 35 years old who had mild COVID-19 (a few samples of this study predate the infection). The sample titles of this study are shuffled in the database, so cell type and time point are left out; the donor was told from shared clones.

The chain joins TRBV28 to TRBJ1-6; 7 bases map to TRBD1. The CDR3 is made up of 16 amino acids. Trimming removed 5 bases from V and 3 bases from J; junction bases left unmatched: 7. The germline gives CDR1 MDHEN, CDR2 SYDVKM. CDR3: CASSILTGSYNSPLHF. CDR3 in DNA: TGTGCCAGCAGTATCCTGACAGGGAGCTATAATTCACCCCTCCACTTT. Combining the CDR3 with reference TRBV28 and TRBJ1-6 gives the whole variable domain DVKVTQSSRYLVKRTGEKVFLECVQDMDHENMFWYRQDPGLGLRLIYFSYDVKMKEKGDIPEGYSVSREKKERFSLILESASTNQTSMYLCASSILTGSYNSPLHFGNGTRLTVT.

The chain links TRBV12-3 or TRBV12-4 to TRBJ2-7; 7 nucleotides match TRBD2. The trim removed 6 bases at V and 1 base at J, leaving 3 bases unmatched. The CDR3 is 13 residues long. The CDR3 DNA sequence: TGTGCCAGCAGGCCGGGGGGATCCTACGAGCAGTACTTC. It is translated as CASRPGGSYEQYF.

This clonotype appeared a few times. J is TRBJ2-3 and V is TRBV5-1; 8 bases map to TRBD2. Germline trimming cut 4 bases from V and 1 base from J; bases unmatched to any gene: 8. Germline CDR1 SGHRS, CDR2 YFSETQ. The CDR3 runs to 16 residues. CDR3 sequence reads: CASSPLAGGGTDTQYF. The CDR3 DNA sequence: TGCGCCAGCAGCCCCCTGGCGGGGGGAGGCACAGATACGCAGTATTTT.

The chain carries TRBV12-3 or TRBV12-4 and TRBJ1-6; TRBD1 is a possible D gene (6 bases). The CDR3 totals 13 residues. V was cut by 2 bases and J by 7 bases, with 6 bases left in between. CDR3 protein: CASSLRGNSPLHF. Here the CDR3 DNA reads TGTGCCAGCAGTTTAAGGGGGAATTCACCCCTCCACTTT.

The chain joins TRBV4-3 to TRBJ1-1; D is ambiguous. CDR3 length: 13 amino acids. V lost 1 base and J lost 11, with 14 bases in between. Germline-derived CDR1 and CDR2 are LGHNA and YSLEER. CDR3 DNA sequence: TGCGCCAGCAGCCAAGGCAGCCCTGGAACGGCTTTCTTT. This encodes CASSQGSPGTAFF.

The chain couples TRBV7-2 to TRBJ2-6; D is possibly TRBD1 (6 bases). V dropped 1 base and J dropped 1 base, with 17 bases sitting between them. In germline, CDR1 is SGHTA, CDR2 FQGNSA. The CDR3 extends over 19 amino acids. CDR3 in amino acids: CASSLEWVFQGSGANVLTF. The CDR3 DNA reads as TGTGCCAGCAGCTTAGAGTGGGTATTCCAGGGGTCTGGGGCCAACGTCCTGACTTTC.

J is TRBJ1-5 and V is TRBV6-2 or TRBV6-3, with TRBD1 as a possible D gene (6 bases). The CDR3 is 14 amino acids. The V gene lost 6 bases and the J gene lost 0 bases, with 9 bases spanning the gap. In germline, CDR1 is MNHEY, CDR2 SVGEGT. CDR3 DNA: TGTGCCAGCAGGCTCAGGGGTAGCAATCAGCCCCAGCATTTT. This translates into CASRLRGSNQPQHF.

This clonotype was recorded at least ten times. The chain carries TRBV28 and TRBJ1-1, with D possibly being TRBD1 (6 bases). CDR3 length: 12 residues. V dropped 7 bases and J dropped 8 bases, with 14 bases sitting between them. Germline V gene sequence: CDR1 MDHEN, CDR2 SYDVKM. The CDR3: CASISPGGEAFF. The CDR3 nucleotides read TGTGCCAGCATCTCACCGGGGGGCGAAGCTTTCTTT.

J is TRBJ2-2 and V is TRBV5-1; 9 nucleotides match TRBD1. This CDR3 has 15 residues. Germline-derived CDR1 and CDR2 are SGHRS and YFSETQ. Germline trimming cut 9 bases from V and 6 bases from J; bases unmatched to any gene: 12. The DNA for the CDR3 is TGCGCCATTCTACAGGGGGCCCTTGGGGCCGGGGAGCTGTTTTTT. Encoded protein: CAILQGALGAGELFF.

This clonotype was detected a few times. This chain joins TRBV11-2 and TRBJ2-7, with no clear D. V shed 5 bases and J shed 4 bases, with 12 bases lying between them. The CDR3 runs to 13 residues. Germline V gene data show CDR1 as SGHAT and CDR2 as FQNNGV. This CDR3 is CASSTGYSYEQYV. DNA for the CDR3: TGTGCCAGCAGCACCGGCTACAGTTACGAGCAGTACGTC.

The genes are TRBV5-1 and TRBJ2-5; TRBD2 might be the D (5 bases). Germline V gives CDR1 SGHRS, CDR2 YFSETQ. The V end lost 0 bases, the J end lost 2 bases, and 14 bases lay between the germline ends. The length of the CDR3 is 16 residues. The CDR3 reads CASSLASGGQQETQYF. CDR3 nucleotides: TGCGCCAGCAGCTTGGCCTCAGGCGGGCAGCAAGAGACCCAGTACTTC.

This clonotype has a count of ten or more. CDR3 in amino acids: CASSLEGQGGEKLFF. The CDR3 DNA sequence: TGCGCCAGCAGCTTGGAGGGACAGGGGGGAGAAAAACTGTTTTTT. V gene TRBV5-1 combines with J gene TRBJ1-4, with 11 bases that match TRBD1. Germline trimming cut 0 bases from V and 8 bases from J; bases unmatched to any gene: 3. The CDR3 has 15 residues. CDR1 is SGHRS, CDR2 YFSETQ, per germline. The variable domain in full, with the rest retrieved from reference TRBV5-1 and TRBJ1-4, is KAGVTQTPRYLIKTRGQQVTLSCSPISGHRSVSWYQQTPGQGLQFLFEYFSETQRNKGNFPGRFSGRQFSNSRSEMNVSTLELGDSALYLCASSLEGQGGEKLFFGSGTQLSVL.

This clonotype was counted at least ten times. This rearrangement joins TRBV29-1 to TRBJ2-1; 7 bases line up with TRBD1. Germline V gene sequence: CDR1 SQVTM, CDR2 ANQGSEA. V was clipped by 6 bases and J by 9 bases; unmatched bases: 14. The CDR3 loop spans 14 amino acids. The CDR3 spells CSVPTGRSTPEQFF. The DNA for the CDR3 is TGCAGCGTCCCGACAGGGCGAAGCACCCCTGAGCAGTTCTTC.

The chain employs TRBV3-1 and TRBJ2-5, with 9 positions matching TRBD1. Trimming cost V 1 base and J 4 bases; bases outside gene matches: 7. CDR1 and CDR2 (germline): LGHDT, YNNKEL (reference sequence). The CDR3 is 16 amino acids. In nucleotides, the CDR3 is TGTGCCAGCAGCCAAGGCCCCCCGGGACAGGGAGAGACCCAGTACTTC. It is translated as CASSQGPPGQGETQYF.

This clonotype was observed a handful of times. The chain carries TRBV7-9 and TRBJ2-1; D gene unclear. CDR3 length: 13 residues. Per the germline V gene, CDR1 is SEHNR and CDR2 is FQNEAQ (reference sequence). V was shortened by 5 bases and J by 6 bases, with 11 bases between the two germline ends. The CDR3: CASSRRAGNEQFF. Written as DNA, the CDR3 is TGTGCCAGCAGCAGACGGGCAGGCAATGAGCAGTTCTTC.

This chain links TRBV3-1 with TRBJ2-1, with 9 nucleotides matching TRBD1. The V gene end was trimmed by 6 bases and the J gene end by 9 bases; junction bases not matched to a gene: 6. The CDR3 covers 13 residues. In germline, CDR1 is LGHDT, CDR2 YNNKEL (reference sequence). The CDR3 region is CASRAQGAGEQFF. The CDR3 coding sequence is TGTGCCAGCAGGGCACAGGGGGCTGGTGAGCAGTTCTTC.

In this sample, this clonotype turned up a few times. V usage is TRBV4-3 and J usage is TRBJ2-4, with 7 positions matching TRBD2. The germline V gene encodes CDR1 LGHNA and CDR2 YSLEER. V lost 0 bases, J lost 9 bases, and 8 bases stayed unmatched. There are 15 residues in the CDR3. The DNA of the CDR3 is TGCGCCAGCAGCCAAGAATTGCAGACGGGGGGCATTCAGTACTTC. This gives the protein CASSQELQTGGIQYF.

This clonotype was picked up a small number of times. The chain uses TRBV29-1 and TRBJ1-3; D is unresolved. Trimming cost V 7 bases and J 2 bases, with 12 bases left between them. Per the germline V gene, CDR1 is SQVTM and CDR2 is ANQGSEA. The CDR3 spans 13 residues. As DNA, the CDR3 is TGCAGCGGATACGTGAGGGCTGGAAACACCATATATTTT. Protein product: CSGYVRAGNTIYF.

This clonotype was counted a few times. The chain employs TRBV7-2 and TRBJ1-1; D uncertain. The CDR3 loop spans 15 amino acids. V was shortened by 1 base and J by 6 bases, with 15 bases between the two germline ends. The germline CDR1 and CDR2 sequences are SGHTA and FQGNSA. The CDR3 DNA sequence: TGTGCCAGCAGCTTAGTTGGGTTAGGGTACGCTGAAGCTTTCTTT. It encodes CASSLVGLGYAEAFF.

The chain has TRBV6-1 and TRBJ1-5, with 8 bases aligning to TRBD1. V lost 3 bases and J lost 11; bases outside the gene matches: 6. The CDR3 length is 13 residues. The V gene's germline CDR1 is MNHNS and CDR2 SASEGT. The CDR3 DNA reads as TGTGCCAGCAGTGAGGACAGGGAATCGTCCCAGCATTTT. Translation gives CASSEDRESSQHF.

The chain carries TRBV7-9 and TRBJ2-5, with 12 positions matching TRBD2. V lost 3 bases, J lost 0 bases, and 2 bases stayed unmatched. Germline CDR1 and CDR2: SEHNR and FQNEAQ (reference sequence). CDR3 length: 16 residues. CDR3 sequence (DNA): TGTGCCAGCAGCTTCACTAGCGGGGGGTACCAAGAGACCCAGTACTTC. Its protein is CASSFTSGGYQETQYF.

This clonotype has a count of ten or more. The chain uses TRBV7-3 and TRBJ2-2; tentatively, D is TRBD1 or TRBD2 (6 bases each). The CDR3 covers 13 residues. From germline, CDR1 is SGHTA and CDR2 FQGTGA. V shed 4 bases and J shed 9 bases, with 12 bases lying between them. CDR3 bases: TGTGCCAGCAGCTCGAGGGGGGCGAGGGAGCTGTTTTTT. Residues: CASSSRGARELFF.

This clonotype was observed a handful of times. DNA of the CDR3: TGCGCCAGCTCTAGAGGCGGGGGGCCCCATCCTAGCACAGATACGCAGTATTTT. Protein product: CASSRGGGPHPSTDTQYF. The chain carries TRBV10-2 and TRBJ2-3, with 8 bases lining up with TRBD2. V shed 8 bases, J shed 0 bases, and the junction held 16 bases outside the gene matches. This CDR3 has 18 amino acids. CDR1 is WSHSY and CDR2 is SAAADI in the germline V gene.

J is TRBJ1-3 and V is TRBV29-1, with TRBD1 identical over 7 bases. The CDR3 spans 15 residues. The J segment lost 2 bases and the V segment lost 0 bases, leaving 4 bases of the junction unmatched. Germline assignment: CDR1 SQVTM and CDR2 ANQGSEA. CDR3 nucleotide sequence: TGCAGCGTTGAAGATCGGGACAGAACTGGAAACACCATATATTTT. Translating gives CSVEDRDRTGNTIYF.

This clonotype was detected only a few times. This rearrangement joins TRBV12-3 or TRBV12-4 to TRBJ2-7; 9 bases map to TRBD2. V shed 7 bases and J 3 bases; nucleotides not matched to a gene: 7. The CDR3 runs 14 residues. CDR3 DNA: TGTGCCAGCATCAAAAGCGGGGGGAGCTACGAGCAGTACTTC. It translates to CASIKSGGSYEQYF.

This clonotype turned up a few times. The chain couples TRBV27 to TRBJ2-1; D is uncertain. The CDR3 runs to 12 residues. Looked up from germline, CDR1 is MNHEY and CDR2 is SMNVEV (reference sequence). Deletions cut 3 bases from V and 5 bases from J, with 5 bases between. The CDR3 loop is CASSFLNNEQFF. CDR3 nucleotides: TGTGCCAGCAGTTTCCTAAACAATGAGCAGTTCTTC.